Many counts were recorded for the clone carrying this T cell receptor (beta chain). Its antigen is unknown. This sample was taken from a study of blood T cells in healthy people across ages. Points from the study as a whole: Comparison with aged donors showed that long-lived donors had more naive CD4+ cells and higher diversity.

In germline, CDR1 is MNHEY, CDR2 SMNVEV (reference sequence). The CDR3 is 18 residues long. With V trimmed by 6 bases and J by 0 bases, 9 bases remained unmatched. With a J-beta primer mix and a sample-barcoded 5' primer, a second PCR ran about 7 to 12 cycles. Unique molecular identifiers of 12 random nucleotides labeled each cDNA. TCRdb reprocessed the 5' RACE reads via MiXCR and lists one record per CDR3 protein. Seen here are 550,000 to 600,000 distinct CDR3 sequences, under 55% observed once, and the top ten hold around 24%. Material for sequencing was blood. The gene calls are TRBV27 and TRBJ2-1; 12 bases agree with TRBD2. This receptor was taken from an older man in good health. The CDR3 region is CASSSRTSGESSYNEQFF. Written as DNA, the CDR3 is TGTGCCAGCAGCTCCCGGACTAGCGGGGAGAGCTCCTACAATGAGCAGTTCTTC.